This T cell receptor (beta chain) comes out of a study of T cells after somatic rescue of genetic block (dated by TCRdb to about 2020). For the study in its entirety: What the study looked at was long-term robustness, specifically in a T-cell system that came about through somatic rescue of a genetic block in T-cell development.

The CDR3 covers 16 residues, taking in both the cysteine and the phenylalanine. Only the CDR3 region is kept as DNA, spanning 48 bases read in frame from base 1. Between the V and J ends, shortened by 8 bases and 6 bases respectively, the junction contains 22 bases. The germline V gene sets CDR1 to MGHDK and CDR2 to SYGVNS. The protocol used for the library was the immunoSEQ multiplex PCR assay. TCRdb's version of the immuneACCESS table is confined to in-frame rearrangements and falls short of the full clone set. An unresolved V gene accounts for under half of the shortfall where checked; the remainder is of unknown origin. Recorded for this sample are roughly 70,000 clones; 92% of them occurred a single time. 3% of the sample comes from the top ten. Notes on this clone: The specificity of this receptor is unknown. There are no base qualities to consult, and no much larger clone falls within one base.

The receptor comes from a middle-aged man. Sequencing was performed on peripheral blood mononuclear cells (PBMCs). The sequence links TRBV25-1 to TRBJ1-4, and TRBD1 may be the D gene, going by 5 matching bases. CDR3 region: CASRRSSGGGDEKLFF. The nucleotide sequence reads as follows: TGTGCCAGCCGGCGGTCATCGGGGGGTGGGGATGAAAAACTGTTTTTT. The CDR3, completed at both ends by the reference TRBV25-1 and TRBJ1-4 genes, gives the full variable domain EADIYQTPRYLVIGTGKKITLECSQTMGHDKMYWYQQDPGMELHLIHYSYGVNSTEKGDLSSESTVSRIRTEHFPLTLESARPSHTSQYLCASRRSSGGGDEKLFFGSGTQLSVL.